The 2 T cell receptor beta chains below all came from one sample that was sequenced in a study of cytomegalovirus exposure and HLA in healthy donors. Primers for the PCR totalled 60 Vbeta and 13 Jbeta. Clones were sequenced by immunoSEQ multiplex PCR, and TCRdb holds only the in-frame ones, with some missing. The table has 150,000 or so clones, over 60% seen once. The sample consisted of PBMCs. Every receptor here comes from a man aged 35-49 years in good health and CMV-seropositive.

The chain employs TRBV5-4 and TRBJ1-2, with a weak D call TRBD1 (5 bases). Germline V gene data show CDR1 as SGHNT and CDR2 as YYREEE (reference sequence). This CDR3 region has 15 residues. The V end lost 0 bases, the J end lost 6 bases, and 15 bases lay between the germline ends. CDR3 coding DNA: TGTGCCAGCAGCTTGGCCTTAGCAGGGATCCATGGCTACACCTTC. Amino acid sequence: CASSLALAGIHGYTF.

In this sample, this clone turned up a few times. The chain recombines TRBV6-5 with TRBJ2-7, with D perhaps TRBD1 (6 bases). The germline V gene has CDR1 MNHEY and CDR2 SVGAGI. The CDR3 is 14 residues long. V was clipped by 6 bases and J by 4 bases, with 16 bases between them. The CDR3 here is CASRPTGRVYEQYF. CDR3 nucleotides: TGTGCCAGCAGACCGACAGGTCGGGTGTACGAGCAGTACTTC.